This is a list of T cell receptor beta chains from one sample in a study of OX40 agonist ivuxolimab in advanced cancers. Sequenced by immunoSEQ multiplex PCR; TCRdb stores in-frame clones only, minus some. The sample has roughly 120,000 clones, approximately 90% seen once; the top ten hold around 0.53%. The specimen comprised CD4+ or CD8+ T cells sorted from blood, sampled in a trial of the OX40 agonist ivuxolimab. The receptors originated from an adult with an advanced solid tumor such as melanoma, head and neck, liver or kidney cancer. The CDR3 runs from the conserved cysteine through the conserved F or W. The D gene is left open where the match is weak. Clone size is stated in some rows and not others, as once, few, many or a class when expanded.

j_call clone_size cdr3_length d_call v_call cdr3_aa cdr3_nt
TRBJ2-3 NA 12 NA TRBV7-2 CASSISTDTQYF TGTGCCAGCAGCATTAGCACAGATACGCAGTATTTT
TRBJ2-7 NA 17 NA TRBV4-2 CASSQARGLAPDGEQYF TGTGCCAGCAGCCAAGCCCGGGGGCTAGCGCCCGACGGGGAGCAGTACTTC
TRBJ2-1 NA 12 TRBD1 TRBV28 CASSLVGQKQFF TGTGCCAGCAGTTTAGTGGGACAGAAACAGTTCTTC
TRBJ1-5 NA 13 NA TRBV19 CASSKGEGQPQHF TGTGCCAGTAGTAAGGGGGAAGGACAGCCCCAGCATTTT
TRBJ1-5 NA 15 NA TRBV28 CASSTGGSSNQPQHF TGTGCCAGCAGTACCGGGGGCTCAAGCAATCAGCCCCAGCATTTT
TRBJ1-6 NA 16 NA TRBV18 CASSPPFRELNSPLHF TGTGCCAGCTCACCCCCGTTTAGGGAACTTAATTCACCCCTCCACTTT
TRBJ2-7 NA 13 NA TRBV30 CAWSDDRTYEQYF TGTGCCTGGAGTGATGACCGAACCTACGAGCAGTACTTC
TRBJ1-5 NA 13 NA TRBV19 CAASYQGDQPQHF TGTGCCGCCTCTTACCAGGGCGATCAGCCCCAGCATTTT
TRBJ2-1 NA 14 NA TRBV7-8 CASGVDGGSGEQFF TGTGCCAGCGGGGTGGACGGGGGATCGGGTGAGCAGTTCTTC
TRBJ1-5 NA 14 NA TRBV2 CASSVGTGNQPQHF TGTGCCAGCAGTGTTGGGACGGGCAATCAGCCCCAGCATTTT
TRBJ2-5 NA 16 NA TRBV11-2 CASSPALGDSQETQYF TGTGCCAGCAGCCCTGCTCTGGGGGATTCTCAAGAGACCCAGTACTTC
TRBJ1-1 NA 13 NA TRBV28 CASLRSGGTEAFF TGTGCCAGCCTTAGGTCGGGAGGCACTGAAGCTTTCTTT
TRBJ1-2 NA 13 NA TRBV7-2 CASTEDTFYGYTF TGTGCCAGCACAGAGGACACCTTCTATGGCTACACCTTC
TRBJ2-5 NA 13 NA TRBV6-1 CASWGGLQETQYF TGTGCCAGCTGGGGCGGCCTACAAGAGACCCAGTACTTC
TRBJ1-5 NA 15 TRBD1 TRBV19 CASSPRTGGNQPQHF TGTGCCAGTAGTCCCCGGACAGGGGGCAATCAGCCCCAGCATTTT
TRBJ2-5 NA 15 NA TRBV19 CASSGRTGRLETQYF TGTGCCAGTAGTGGGAGGACAGGACGCTTAGAGACCCAGTACTTC
TRBJ2-1 once 16 TRBD2 TRBV18 CASHLGLAGGIHEQFF TGTGCCAGCCACTTAGGGCTAGCGGGGGGCATCCATGAGCAGTTCTTC
TRBJ1-1 NA 13 NA TRBV28 CASSFENFAEAFF TGTGCCAGCAGTTTTGAGAATTTTGCTGAAGCTTTCTTT
TRBJ2-5 NA 13 NA TRBV5-1 CASSPSGFETQYF TGCGCCAGCAGCCCGTCGGGTTTTGAGACCCAGTACTTC
TRBJ2-1 once 13 NA TRBV5-4 CASSLGRENEQFF TGTGCCAGCAGCTTGGGTCGGGAGAATGAGCAGTTCTTC
TRBJ1-1 once 11 NA TRBV7-9 CASSLTDRAFF TGTGCCAGCAGCTTAACCGATCGGGCTTTCTTT
TRBJ2-6 NA 15 NA TRBV7-3 CASSLSNSGANVLTF TGTGCCAGCAGCTTATCGAACTCTGGGGCCAACGTCCTGACTTTC
TRBJ2-2 NA 15 TRBD1 TRBV9 CASSDGQGVAGELFF TGTGCCAGCAGCGATGGACAGGGTGTGGCCGGGGAGCTGTTTTTT
TRBJ1-1 NA 14 NA TRBV28 CASSYTAEGREAFF TGTGCCAGCAGTTATACAGCCGAGGGTCGGGAAGCTTTCTTT
TRBJ2-1 NA 13 NA TRBV30 CAWSVRGGNEQFF TGTGCCTGGAGTGTAAGGGGGGGGAATGAGCAGTTCTTC
TRBJ1-3 once 14 NA TRBV19 CASKQAGFGNTIYF TGTGCCAGTAAACAAGCCGGCTTTGGAAACACCATATATTTT
TRBJ1-5 NA 15 TRBD1 TRBV30 CAWETGVNSNQPQHF TGTGCCTGGGAAACAGGGGTTAATAGCAATCAGCCCCAGCATTTT
TRBJ1-4 NA 14 TRBD1 TRBV30 CAWAGQGRMGKLFF TGTGCCTGGGCGGGACAGGGAAGGATGGGAAAACTGTTTTTT
TRBJ2-7 NA 13 NA TRBV5-4 CASSQTLSYEQYF TGTGCCAGCAGCCAGACACTTTCCTACGAGCAGTACTTC
TRBJ1-3 once 16 TRBD1 TRBV6-1 CASSEWGTGPGNTIYF TGTGCCAGCAGTGAATGGGGGACAGGGCCTGGAAACACCATATATTTT
TRBJ1-1 few 16 TRBD1 TRBV28 CASSPPGQGATREAFF TGTGCCAGCAGTCCACCGGGACAGGGGGCAACGAGGGAAGCTTTCTTT
TRBJ2-5 NA 16 NA TRBV27 CASSLGGRGGAKTQYF TGTGCCAGCAGTTTGGGAGGTCGTGGGGGGGCTAAGACCCAGTACTTC
TRBJ2-7 NA 12 NA TRBV28 CASSYLRYEQYF TGTGCCAGTTCCTATCTTAGGTACGAGCAGTACTTC
TRBJ1-1 NA 13 NA TRBV7-9 CASSSLEDTEAFF TGTGCCAGCAGCAGCCTAGAAGACACTGAAGCTTTCTTT
TRBJ2-5 NA 13 NA TRBV28 CASSFWDKKTQYF TGTGCCAGCAGTTTTTGGGACAAAAAGACCCAGTACTTC
TRBJ1-4 NA 13 NA TRBV5-5 CASSPRANEKLFF TGTGCCAGCAGCCCGCGAGCGAATGAAAAACTGTTTTTT
TRBJ1-3 NA 14 TRBD1 TRBV10-3 CAISQGGTGNTIYF TGTGCCATCAGTCAGGGGGGTACTGGAAACACCATATATTTT
TRBJ2-7 once 15 NA TRBV15 CATSRENAGTYEQYF TGTGCCACCAGCAGAGAAAACGCAGGGACCTACGAGCAGTACTTC
TRBJ1-1 NA 12 NA TRBV6-1 CASSEGLGLAFF TGTGCCAGCAGTGAAGGCTTAGGGTTAGCTTTCTTT
TRBJ2-7 NA 13 TRBD2 TRBV7-6 CASSGLAGYEQYF TGTGCCAGCAGCGGACTAGCGGGTTACGAGCAGTACTTC
TRBJ1-1 NA 15 NA TRBV4-1 CASSQVGARGMEAFF TGCGCCAGCAGCCAAGTGGGCGCTCGAGGGATGGAAGCTTTCTTT
TRBJ2-1 once 12 NA TRBV5-4 CASRQGLNEQFF TGTGCCAGCAGACAGGGACTGAATGAGCAGTTCTTC
TRBJ1-1 NA 12 NA TRBV5-6 CASTWGNTEAFF TGTGCCAGCACATGGGGGAACACTGAAGCTTTCTTT
TRBJ2-2 NA 15 NA TRBV19 CARHSWGSGTGELFF TGTGCCAGACACTCGTGGGGTTCGGGCACCGGGGAGCTGTTTTTT
TRBJ2-3 NA 14 NA TRBV27 CASNPYGGADTQYF TGTGCCAGCAATCCTTATGGGGGGGCGGATACGCAGTATTTT